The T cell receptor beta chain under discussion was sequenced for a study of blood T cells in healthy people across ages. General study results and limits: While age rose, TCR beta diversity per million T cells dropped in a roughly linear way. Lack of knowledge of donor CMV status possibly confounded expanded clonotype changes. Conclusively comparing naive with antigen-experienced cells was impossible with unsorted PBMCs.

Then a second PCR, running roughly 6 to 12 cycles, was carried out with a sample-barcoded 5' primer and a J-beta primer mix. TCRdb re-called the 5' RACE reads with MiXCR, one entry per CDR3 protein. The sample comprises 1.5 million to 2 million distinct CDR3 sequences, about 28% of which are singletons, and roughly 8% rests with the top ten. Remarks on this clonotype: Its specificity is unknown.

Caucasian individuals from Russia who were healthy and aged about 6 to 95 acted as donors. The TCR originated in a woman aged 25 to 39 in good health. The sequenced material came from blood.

The DNA of the CDR3 is TGCGCCAGCAGCTTGGGGTCAGAAGGGAATGGCTACACCTTC. This sequence encodes CASSLGSEGNGYTF. The rearrangement links TRBV5-1 to TRBJ1-2; D gene uncertain. CDR1 and CDR2 (germline): SGHRS, YFSETQ. The germline V and J ends were trimmed by 0 bases and 6 bases, with 12 bases remaining between them. The CDR3 has 14 amino acids.